This T cell receptor beta chain was captured in a study of blood T cells in healthy people across ages. V was trimmed by 5 bases and J by 4 bases, leaving 17 bases between them. The V gene's germline CDR1 is SEHNR and CDR2 FQNEAQ (reference sequence). This CDR3 contains 16 residues. PCR was performed a second time for about 6 to 12 cycles using a sample-barcoded 5' primer and a J-beta primer mix. TCRdb re-called the 5' RACE reads with MiXCR, one entry per CDR3 protein. The sample has 850,000 to 1,100,000 distinct CDR3 sequences, 35% to 45% seen once. This rearrangement joins TRBV7-9 to TRBJ1-4; D not certain. The sequencing sample was made of blood. This clonotype originated in a man aged 18 to 29 in good health. The CDR3, as DNA: TGTGCCAGCAGCACAGTGGAGGGTGACGGTAATGAAAAACTGTTTTTT. Amino acids: CASSTVEGDGNEKLFF.